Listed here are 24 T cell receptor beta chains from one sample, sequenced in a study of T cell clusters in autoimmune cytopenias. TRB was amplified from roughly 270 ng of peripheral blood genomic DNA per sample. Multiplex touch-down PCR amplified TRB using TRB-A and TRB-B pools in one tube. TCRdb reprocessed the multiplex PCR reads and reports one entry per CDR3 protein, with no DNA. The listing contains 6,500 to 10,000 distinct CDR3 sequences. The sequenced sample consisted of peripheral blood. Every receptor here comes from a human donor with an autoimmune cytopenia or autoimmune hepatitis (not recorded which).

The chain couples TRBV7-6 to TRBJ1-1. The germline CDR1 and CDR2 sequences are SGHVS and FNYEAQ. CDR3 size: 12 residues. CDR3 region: CASSVSGTEAFF. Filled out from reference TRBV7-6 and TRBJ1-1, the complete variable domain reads GAGVSQSPRYKVTKRGQDVALRCDPISGHVSLYWYRQALGQGPEFLTYFNYEAQQDKSGLPNDRFSAERPEGSISTLTIQRTEQRDSAMYRCASSVSGTEAFFGQGTRLTVV.

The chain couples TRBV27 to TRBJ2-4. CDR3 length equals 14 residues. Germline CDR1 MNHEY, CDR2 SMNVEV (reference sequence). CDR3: CASSLYGTKNIQYF.

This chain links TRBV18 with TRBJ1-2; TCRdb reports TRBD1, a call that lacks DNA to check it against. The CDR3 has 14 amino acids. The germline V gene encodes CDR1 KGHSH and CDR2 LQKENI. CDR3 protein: CASSPARDTYGYTF.

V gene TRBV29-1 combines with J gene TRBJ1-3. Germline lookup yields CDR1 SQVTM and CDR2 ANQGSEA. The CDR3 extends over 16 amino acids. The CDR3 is CSVETQTLISGNTIYF.

CDR3 in amino acids: CASSIQGANTEAFF. V usage is TRBV19 and J usage is TRBJ1-1; the D call from TCRdb, TRBD1, cannot be confirmed without DNA. The CDR3 length is 14 residues. Germline V gives CDR1 LNHDA, CDR2 SQIVND (reference sequence).

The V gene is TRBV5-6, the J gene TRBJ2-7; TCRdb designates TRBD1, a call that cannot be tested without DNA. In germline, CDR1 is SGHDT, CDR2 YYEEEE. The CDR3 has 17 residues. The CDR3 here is CATLRGPGRGLQDEQYF. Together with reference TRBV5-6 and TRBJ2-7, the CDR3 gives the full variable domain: DAGVTQSPTHLIKTRGQQVTLRCSPKSGHDTVSWYQQALGQGPQFIFQYYEEEERQRGNFPDRFSGHQFPNYSSELNVNALLLGDSALYLCATLRGPGRGLQDEQYFGPGTRLTVT.

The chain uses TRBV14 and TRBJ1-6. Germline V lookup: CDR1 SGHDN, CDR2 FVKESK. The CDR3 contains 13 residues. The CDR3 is CASSAQFNSPLHF.

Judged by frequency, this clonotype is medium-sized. This CDR3 reads CASSRTSGGAKNNEQFF. The V gene is TRBV19, the J gene TRBJ2-1; TCRdb returns TRBD2, unconfirmable since there is no DNA. Germline-derived CDR1 and CDR2 are LNHDA and SQIVND (reference sequence). This CDR3 has 17 residues.

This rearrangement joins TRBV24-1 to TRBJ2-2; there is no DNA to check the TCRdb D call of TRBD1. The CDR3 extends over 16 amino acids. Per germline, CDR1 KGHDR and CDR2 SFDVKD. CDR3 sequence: CATSHRDAANTGELFF.

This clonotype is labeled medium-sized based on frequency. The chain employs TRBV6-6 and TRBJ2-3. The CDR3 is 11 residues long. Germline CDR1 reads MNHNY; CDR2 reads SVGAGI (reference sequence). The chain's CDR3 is CASTEVGTQYF.

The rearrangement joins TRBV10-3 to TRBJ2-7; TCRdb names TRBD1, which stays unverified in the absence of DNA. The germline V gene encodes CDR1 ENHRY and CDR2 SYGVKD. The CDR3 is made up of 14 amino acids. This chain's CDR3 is CAISDQTGWSEQYF.

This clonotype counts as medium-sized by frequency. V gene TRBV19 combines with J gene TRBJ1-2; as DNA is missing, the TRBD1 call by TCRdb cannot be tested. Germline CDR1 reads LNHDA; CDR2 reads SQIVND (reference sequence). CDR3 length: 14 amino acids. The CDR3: CASSSRDSSYGYTF.

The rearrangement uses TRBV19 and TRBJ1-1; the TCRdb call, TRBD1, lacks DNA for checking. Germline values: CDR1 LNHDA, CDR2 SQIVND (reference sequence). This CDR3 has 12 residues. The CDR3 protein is CASSLDRAKAFF.

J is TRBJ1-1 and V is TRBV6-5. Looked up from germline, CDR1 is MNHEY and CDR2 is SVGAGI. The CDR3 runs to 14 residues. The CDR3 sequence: CASSYETPNTEAFF.

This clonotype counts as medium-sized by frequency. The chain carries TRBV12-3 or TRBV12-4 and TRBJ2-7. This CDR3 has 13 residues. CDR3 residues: CASRLRGNYEQYF.

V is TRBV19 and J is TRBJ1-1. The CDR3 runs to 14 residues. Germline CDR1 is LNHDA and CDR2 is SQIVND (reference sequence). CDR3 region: CASSILGKNTEAFF.

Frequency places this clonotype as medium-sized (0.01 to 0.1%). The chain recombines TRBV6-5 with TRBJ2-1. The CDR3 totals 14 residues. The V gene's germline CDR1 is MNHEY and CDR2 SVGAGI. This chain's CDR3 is CASSYSGAYNEQFF.

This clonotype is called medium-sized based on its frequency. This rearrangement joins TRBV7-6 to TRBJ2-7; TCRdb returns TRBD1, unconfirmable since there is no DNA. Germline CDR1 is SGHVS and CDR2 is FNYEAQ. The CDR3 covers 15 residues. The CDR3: CASSPLSGQFYEQYF.

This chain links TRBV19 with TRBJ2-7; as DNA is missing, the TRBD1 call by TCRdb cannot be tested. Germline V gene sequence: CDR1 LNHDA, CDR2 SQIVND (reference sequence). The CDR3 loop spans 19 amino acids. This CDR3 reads CASSIRTGGQVVGSYEQYF.

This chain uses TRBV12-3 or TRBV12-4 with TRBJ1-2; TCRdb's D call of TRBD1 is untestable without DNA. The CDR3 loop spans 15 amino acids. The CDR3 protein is CASSGDRQRNYGYTF.

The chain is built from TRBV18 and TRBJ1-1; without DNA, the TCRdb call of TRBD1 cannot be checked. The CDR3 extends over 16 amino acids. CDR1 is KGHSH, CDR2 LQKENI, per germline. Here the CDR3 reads CASSPVGQGMNTEAFF. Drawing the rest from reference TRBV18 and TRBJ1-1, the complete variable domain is NAGVMQNPRHLVRRRGQEARLRCSPMKGHSHVYWYRQLPEEGLKFMVYLQKENIIDESGMPKERFSAEFPKEGPSILRIQQVVRGDSAAYFCASSPVGQGMNTEAFFGQGTRLTVV.

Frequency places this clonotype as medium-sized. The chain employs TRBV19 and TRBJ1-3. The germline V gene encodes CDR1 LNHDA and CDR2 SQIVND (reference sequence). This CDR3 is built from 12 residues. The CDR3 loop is CATKGAGNTIYF.

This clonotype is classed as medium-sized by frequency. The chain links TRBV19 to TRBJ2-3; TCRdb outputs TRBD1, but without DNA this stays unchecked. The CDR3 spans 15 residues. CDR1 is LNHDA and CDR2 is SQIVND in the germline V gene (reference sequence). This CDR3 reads CASSIWAGQADTQYF. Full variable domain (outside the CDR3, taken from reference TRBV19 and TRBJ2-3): DGGITQSPKYLFRKEGQNVTLSCEQNLNHDAMYWYRQDPGQGLRLIYYSQIVNDFQKGDIAEGYSVSREKKESFPLTVTSAQKNPTAFYLCASSIWAGQADTQYFGPGTRLTVL.

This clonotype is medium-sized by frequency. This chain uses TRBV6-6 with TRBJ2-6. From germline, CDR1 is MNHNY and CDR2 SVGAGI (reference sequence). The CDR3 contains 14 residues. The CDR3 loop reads CASSRQEGANVLTF.